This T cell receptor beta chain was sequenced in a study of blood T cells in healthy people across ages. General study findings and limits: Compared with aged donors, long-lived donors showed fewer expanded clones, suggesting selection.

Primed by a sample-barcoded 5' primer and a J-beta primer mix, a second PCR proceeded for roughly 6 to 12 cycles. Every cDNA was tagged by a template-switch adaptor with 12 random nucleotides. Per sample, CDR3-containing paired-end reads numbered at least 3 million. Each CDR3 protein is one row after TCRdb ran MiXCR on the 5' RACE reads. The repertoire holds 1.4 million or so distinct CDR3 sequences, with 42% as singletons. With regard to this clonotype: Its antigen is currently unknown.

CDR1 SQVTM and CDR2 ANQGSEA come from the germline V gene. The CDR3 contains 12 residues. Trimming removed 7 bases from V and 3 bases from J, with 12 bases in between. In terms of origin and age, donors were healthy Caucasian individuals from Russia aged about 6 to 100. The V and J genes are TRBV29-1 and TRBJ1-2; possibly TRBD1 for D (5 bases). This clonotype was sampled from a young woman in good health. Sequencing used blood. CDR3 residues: CSGQGGDYGYTF. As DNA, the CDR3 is TGCAGCGGCCAGGGCGGGGACTATGGCTACACCTTC.